A single sample is the source of the 18 T cell receptor beta chains below, sequenced in a study of Ad26.COV2.S vaccination and SARS-CoV-2 variants. The assay was immunoSEQ multiplex PCR, and TCRdb's table has in-frame clones only and misses some. The sample lists just over 350,000 clones; around 90% were seen once. Here the sequenced sample was peripheral blood, taken after recovery from COVID-19. These receptors came from a human donor who had recovered from COVID-19.

The V gene is TRBV18, the J gene TRBJ2-7; D remains unclear. The CDR3 length is 15 residues. The V and J ends lost 3 bases and 1 base respectively, with 13 bases between them. CDR1 is KGHSH, CDR2 LQKENI, per germline. The CDR3 DNA follows: TGTGCCAGCTCACCGGAAGGGTGGGGATCCTACGAGCAGTACTTC. It encodes CASSPEGWGSYEQYF.

The V and J genes are TRBV9 and TRBJ2-1, with 11 nucleotides matching TRBD2. V gave up 3 bases and J gave up 12 bases; unmatched junction bases: 11. This CDR3 has 15 residues. Germline V lookup: CDR1 SGDLS, CDR2 YYNGEE. CDR3 sequence (DNA): TGTGCCAGCAGCGCTAGCGGGGGGTATTCTGTGGTGCAGTTCTTC. Its protein is CASSASGGYSVVQFF.

This chain uses TRBV29-1 with TRBJ2-7; TRBD2 might be the D (5 bases). The CDR3 contains 12 residues. Germline-derived CDR1 and CDR2 are SQVTM and ANQGSEA. V shed 4 bases and J shed 5 bases, with 12 bases lying between them. The CDR3 DNA is TGCAGCGTTGGGTCGGGGATCCACGAGCAGTACTTC. Translating it yields CSVGSGIHEQYF.

J is TRBJ1-6 and V is TRBV7-9, with 8 nucleotides matching TRBD1. The CDR3 runs 14 residues. The V gene end was trimmed by 4 bases and the J gene end by 6 bases; junction bases not matched to a gene: 2. In germline, CDR1 is SEHNR, CDR2 FQNEAQ (reference sequence). CDR3 DNA: TGTGCCAGCAGCTCGGACAGGGCTAATTCACCCCTCCACTTT. It codes for CASSSDRANSPLHF. Drawing the rest from reference TRBV7-9 and TRBJ1-6, the complete variable domain is DTGVSQNPRHKITKRGQNVTFRCDPISEHNRLYWYRQTLGQGPEFLTYFQNEAQLEKSRLLSDRFSAERPKGSFSTLEIQRTEQGDSAMYLCASSSDRANSPLHFGNGTRLTVT.

The V gene is TRBV27, the J gene TRBJ1-5; 9 bases are shared with TRBD1. V trimming: 5 bases; J trimming: 6 bases; junction bases outside the gene matches: 14. CDR1 is MNHEY, CDR2 SMNVEV, per germline (reference sequence). The CDR3 runs 17 residues. CDR3 coding DNA: TGTGCCAGCAGTCCACTCGGACAGGGGAACTGGGTTCAGCCCCAGCATTTT. Translated: CASSPLGQGNWVQPQHF.

This chain links TRBV4-3 with TRBJ1-2, with D tentatively TRBD1 (6 bases). The CDR3 loop spans 16 amino acids. V lost 0 bases to trimming and J lost 0 bases, with 11 bases between them. Germline V lookup: CDR1 LGHNA, CDR2 YSLEER. CDR3 residues: CASSQDGQISNYGYTF. CDR3 DNA: TGCGCCAGCAGCCAAGATGGACAGATCTCTAACTATGGCTACACCTTC.

The chain recombines TRBV7-9 with TRBJ1-6; D not resolved. This CDR3 region has 12 residues. Germline-derived CDR1 and CDR2 are SEHNR and FQNEAQ (reference sequence). Between the trimmed V and J ends, which lost 7 bases and 8 bases, there was a span of 9 bases. CDR3 in DNA: TGTGCCAGCATAGGCGGCGATTCACCCCTCCACTTT. Protein sequence: CASIGGDSPLHF.

V usage is TRBV11-2 and J usage is TRBJ1-2; 10 positions match TRBD1. This CDR3 contains 15 residues. The trim removed 0 bases at V and 4 bases at J, leaving 2 bases unmatched. Germline V gene data show CDR1 as SGHAT and CDR2 as FQNNGV. CDR3 in amino acids: CASSLEGQGIYGYTF. The CDR3 DNA reads as TGTGCCAGCAGCTTAGAGGGACAGGGGATCTATGGCTACACCTTC.

The CDR3, as DNA: TGTGCCAGTAGTCCATCTCCAGGGACACCCGCTAACTATGGCTACACCTTC. It encodes CASSPSPGTPANYGYTF. The V and J genes are TRBV19 and TRBJ1-2, with D possibly matching TRBD1 (6 bases). Germline V gene lookup returns CDR1 LNHDA and CDR2 SQIVND (reference sequence). V lost 5 bases and J lost 0, with 19 bases in between. The CDR3 extends over 17 amino acids.

This clone was seen only once. The chain carries TRBV7-9 and TRBJ2-7; D not certain. CDR3 length: 13 amino acids. Germline V CDR1 and CDR2: SEHNR, FQNEAQ (reference sequence). Trimming removed 5 bases at V and 2 bases at J, with 10 bases between. CDR3 residues: CASSPDATYEQYF. In DNA, the CDR3 is TGTGCCAGCAGCCCGGACGCAACCTACGAGCAGTACTTC.

This clone occurred once. The chain uses TRBV6-5 and TRBJ1-2; a possible D gene is TRBD1 (5 bases). This CDR3 is 13 amino acids long. CDR1 is MNHEY and CDR2 is SVGAGI in the germline V gene. V lost 0 bases, J lost 14 bases, and 16 bases lay in between. The CDR3 coding sequence is TGTGCCAGCAGTTACTCGCCCGGGATAGGGGATACCTTC. It encodes CASSYSPGIGDTF.

The chain is built from TRBV5-1 and TRBJ2-7; 9 bases are shared with TRBD1. Unmatched junction bases numbered 11, after V lost 2 bases and J lost 5 bases. The V gene's germline CDR1 is SGHRS and CDR2 YFSETQ. The CDR3 length is 16 residues. The CDR3 nucleotides read TGCGCCAGCAGCTTTGGCGCGACAGGGGGATTAGACGAGCAGTACTTC. This codes for CASSFGATGGLDEQYF.

V usage is TRBV18 and J usage is TRBJ1-1; D gene unclear. The CDR3 runs to 13 residues. Germline V CDR1 and CDR2: KGHSH, LQKENI. The ends were cut back, 4 bases at V and 4 bases at J, with 10 bases in the middle. The CDR3 nucleotides read TGTGCCAGCTCACGGCGGGGAGCCACTGAAGCTTTCTTT. Its protein is CASSRRGATEAFF.

The table lists this clone with a count of one. The rearrangement links TRBV7-3 to TRBJ1-2, with TRBD1 matching 7 bases. Unmatched junction bases numbered 3, after V lost 0 bases and J lost 8 bases. Per germline, CDR1 SGHTA and CDR2 FQGTGA. The CDR3 has 13 amino acids. The CDR3: CASSLTDRQGYTF. CDR3 DNA: TGTGCCAGCAGCTTAACGGACAGGCAGGGCTACACCTTC.

The chain employs TRBV2 and TRBJ2-7; no clear D gene. This CDR3 is built from 12 residues. CDR1 and CDR2 from the germline V gene are SNHLY and FYNNEI. The V gene lost 3 bases and the J gene lost 4 bases, with 7 bases spanning the gap. The CDR3 reads CASSDSFYEQYF. The DNA for the CDR3 is TGTGCCAGCAGTGACAGTTTTTACGAGCAGTACTTC. The full variable domain, in which reference TRBV2 and TRBJ2-7 provide the parts outside the CDR3, is EPEVTQTPSHQVTQMGQEVILRCVPISNHLYFYWYRQILGQKVEFLVSFYNNEISEKSEIFDDQFSVERPDGSNFTLKIRSTKLEDSAMYFCASSDSFYEQYFGPGTRLTVT.

This chain uses TRBV18 with TRBJ2-1, with D hard to call. With 6 bases removed from V and 5 bases from J, the gap between germline ends came to 11 bases. The CDR3 totals 13 residues. The germline CDR1 and CDR2 sequences are KGHSH and LQKENI. The CDR3 bases are TGTGCCAGCTCCCTAATAGCCGACAATGAGCAGTTCTTC. It translates to CASSLIADNEQFF.

CDR3 sequence reads: CAISGTGTGGNEQYF. CDR3 in DNA: TGTGCCATCAGTGGGACCGGGACAGGGGGTAACGAGCAGTACTTC. The chain combines TRBV10-3 with TRBJ2-7, with 11 bases matching TRBD1. CDR3 size: 15 residues. J was trimmed by 5 bases and V by 4 bases; bases with no gene match: 7. Germline V gene lookup returns CDR1 ENHRY and CDR2 SYGVKD.

V gene TRBV9 combines with J gene TRBJ2-1, with a tentative D call TRBD1 (6 bases). Trimming took off 0 bases at V and 9 bases at J, with 10 bases between the two ends. In germline, CDR1 is SGDLS, CDR2 YYNGEE. The CDR3 spans 13 residues. DNA of the CDR3: TGTGCCAGCAGCGTAGAACTGGGGGCTGAGCAGTTCTTC. Translating it yields CASSVELGAEQFF.